The TCR beta chain described here comes from a study of blood T cell repertoires in COVID-19. TCRdb's copy holds only in-frame clones and misses some; the assay was immunoSEQ multiplex PCR. The data contain about 130,000 clones, around 81% of them singletons. The TCR originated in a man aged 55 to 70 with acute or convalescent COVID-19. The source material was peripheral blood.

The CDR3 loop reads CASSTGFGETQYF. The CDR3, as DNA: TGTGCCAGCAGTACAGGGTTTGGAGAGACCCAGTACTTC. The chain recombines TRBV6-5 with TRBJ2-5; the D gene is possibly TRBD1 (6 bases). The CDR3 has 13 amino acids. Germline V lookup: CDR1 MNHEY, CDR2 SVGAGI. Trimming took off 5 bases at V and 4 bases at J, with 11 bases between the two ends.